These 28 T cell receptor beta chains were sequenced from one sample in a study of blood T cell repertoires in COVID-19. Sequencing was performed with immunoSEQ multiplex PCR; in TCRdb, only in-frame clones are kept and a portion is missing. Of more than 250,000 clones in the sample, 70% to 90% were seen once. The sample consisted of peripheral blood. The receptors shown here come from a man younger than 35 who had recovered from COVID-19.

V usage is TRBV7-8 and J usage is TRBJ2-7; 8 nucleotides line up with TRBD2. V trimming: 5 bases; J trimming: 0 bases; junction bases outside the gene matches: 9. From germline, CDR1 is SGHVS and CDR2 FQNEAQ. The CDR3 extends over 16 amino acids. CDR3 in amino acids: CASSLTGGGNSYEQYF. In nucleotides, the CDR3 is TGTGCCAGCAGCCTTACGGGGGGGGGCAACTCCTACGAGCAGTACTTC.

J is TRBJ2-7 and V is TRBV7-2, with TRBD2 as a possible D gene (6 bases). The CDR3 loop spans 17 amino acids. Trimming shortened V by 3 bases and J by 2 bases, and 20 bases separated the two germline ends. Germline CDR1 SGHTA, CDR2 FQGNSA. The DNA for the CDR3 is TGTGCCAGCAGCTTGGGGCAGCCGGGAGTCTCCACCTACGAGCAGTACTTC. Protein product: CASSLGQPGVSTYEQYF. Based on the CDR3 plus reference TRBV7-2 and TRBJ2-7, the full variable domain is GAGVSQSPSNKVTEKGKDVELRCDPISGHTALYWYRQSLGQGLEFLIYFQGNSAPDKSGLPSDRFSAERTGGSVSTLTIQRTQQEDSAVYLCASSLGQPGVSTYEQYFGPGTRLTVT.

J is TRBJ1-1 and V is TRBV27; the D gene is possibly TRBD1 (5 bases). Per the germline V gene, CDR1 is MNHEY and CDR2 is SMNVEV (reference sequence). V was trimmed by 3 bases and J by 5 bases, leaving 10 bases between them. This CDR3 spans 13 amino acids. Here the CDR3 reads CASSLAGRTEAFF. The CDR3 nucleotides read TGTGCCAGCAGTTTGGCAGGGAGGACTGAAGCTTTCTTT.

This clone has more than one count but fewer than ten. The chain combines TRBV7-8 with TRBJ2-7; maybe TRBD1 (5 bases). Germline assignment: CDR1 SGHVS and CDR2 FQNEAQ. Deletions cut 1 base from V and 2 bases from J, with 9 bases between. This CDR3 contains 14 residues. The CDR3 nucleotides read TGTGCCAGCAGCTTAGGGACAAGACCCTACGAGCAGTACTTC. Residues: CASSLGTRPYEQYF. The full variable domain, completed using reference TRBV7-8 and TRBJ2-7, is GAGVSQSPRYKVAKRGQDVALRCDPISGHVSLFWYQQALGQGPEFLTYFQNEAQLDKSGLPSDRFFAERPEGSVSTLKIQRTQQEDSAVYLCASSLGTRPYEQYFGPGTRLTVT.

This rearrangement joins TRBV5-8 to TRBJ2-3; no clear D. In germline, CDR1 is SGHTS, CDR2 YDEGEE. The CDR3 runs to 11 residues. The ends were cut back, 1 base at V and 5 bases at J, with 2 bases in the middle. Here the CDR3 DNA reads TGTGCCAGCAGCTTGCAAGATACGCAGTATTTT. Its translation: CASSLQDTQYF.

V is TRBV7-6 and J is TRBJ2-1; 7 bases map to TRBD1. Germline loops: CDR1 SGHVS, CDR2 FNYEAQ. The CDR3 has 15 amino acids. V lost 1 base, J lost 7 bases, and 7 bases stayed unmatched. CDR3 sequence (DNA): TGTGCCAGCAGCTTAGGTCCCGACAGGGTAAATGAGCAGTTCTTC. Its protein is CASSLGPDRVNEQFF.

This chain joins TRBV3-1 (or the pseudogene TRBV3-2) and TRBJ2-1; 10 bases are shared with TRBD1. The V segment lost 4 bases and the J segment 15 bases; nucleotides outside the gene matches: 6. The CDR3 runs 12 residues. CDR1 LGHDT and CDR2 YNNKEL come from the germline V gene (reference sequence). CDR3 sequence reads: CASSLGQGRLFF. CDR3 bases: TGTGCCAGCAGCCTGGGACAGGGGAGGCTGTTCTTC.

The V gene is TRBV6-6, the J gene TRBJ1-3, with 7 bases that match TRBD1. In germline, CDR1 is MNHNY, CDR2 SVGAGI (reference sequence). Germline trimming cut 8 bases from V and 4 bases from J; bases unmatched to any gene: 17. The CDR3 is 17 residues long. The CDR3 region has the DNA TGTGCCAGCTGTCAGCAGGGGGAGATAAGTGGCGGAAACACCATATATTTT. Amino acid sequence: CASCQQGEISGGNTIYF.

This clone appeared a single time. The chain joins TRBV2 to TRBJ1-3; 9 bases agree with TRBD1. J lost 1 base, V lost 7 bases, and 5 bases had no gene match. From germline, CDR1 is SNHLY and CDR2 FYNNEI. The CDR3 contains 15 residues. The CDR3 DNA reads TGTGCCAGCACCCCCGGGACAGGGTCTGGAAACACCATATATTTT. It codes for CASTPGTGSGNTIYF.

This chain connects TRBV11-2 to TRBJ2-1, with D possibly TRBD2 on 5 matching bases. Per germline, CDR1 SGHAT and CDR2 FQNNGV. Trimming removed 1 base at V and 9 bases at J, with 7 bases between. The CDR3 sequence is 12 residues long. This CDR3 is CASSLAAGEQFF. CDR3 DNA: TGTGCCAGCAGCTTAGCTGCGGGTGAGCAGTTCTTC.

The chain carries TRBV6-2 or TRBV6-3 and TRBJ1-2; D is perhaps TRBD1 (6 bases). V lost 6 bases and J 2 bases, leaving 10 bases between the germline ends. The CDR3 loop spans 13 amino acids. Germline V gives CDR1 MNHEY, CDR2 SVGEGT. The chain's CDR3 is CASSAGQNYGYTF. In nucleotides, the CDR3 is TGTGCCAGCAGCGCCGGACAGAACTATGGCTACACCTTC.

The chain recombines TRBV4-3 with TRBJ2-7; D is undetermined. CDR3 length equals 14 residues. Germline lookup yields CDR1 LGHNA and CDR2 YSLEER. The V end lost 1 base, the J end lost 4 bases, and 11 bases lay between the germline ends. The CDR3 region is CASSQGRVGYEQYF. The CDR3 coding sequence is TGCGCCAGCAGCCAAGGAAGAGTCGGGTACGAGCAGTACTTC.

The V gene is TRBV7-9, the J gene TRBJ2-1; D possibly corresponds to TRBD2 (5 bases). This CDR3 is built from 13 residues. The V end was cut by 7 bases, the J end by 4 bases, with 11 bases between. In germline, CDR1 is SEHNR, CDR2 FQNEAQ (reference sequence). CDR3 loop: CASTEGEYNEQFF. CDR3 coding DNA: TGTGCCAGCACCGAGGGAGAATACAATGAGCAGTTCTTC.

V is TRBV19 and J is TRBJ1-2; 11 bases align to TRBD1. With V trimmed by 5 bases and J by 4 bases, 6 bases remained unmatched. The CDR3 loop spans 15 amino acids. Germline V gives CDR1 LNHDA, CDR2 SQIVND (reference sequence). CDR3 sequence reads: CASSPSGQGGYGYTF. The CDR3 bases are TGTGCCAGTAGTCCCTCGGGACAGGGGGGCTATGGCTACACCTTC.

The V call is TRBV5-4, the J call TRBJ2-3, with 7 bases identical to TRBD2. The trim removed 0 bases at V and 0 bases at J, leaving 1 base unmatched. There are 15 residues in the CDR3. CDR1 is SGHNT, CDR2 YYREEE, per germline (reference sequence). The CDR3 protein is CASSLERDSTDTQYF. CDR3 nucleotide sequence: TGTGCCAGCAGCTTGGAGCGGGATAGCACAGATACGCAGTATTTT.

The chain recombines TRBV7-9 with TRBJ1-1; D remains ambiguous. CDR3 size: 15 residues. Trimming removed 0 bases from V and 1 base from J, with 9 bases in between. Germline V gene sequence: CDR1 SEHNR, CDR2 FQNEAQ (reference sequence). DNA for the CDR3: TGTGCCAGCAGCTTAGCTTCGGTATCGAACACTGAAGCTTTCTTT. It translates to CASSLASVSNTEAFF.

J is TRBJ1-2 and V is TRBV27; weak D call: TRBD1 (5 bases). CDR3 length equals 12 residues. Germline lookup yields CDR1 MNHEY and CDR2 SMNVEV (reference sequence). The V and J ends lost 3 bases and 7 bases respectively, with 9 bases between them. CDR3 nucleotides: TGTGCCAGCAGTTTTGCGGGGGGTGGCTACACCTTC. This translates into CASSFAGGGYTF.

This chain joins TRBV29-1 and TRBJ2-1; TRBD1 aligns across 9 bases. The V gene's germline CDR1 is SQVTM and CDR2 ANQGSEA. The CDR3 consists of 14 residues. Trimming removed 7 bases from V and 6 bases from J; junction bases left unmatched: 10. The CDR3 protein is CSGQHRDRVNEQFF. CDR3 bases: TGCAGCGGCCAACACCGGGACAGGGTCAATGAGCAGTTCTTC.

The CDR3 nucleotides read TGTGCAAGTCGCCCAAGGCGCCAGGGGTTCGGGGAGCTGTTTTTT. It is translated as CASRPRRQGFGELFF. V is TRBV12-2 and J is TRBJ2-2; the tabulated D call, TRBD1, remains unverified against the DNA. TRBV12-2 is annotated as a pseudogene. The CDR3 spans 15 residues.

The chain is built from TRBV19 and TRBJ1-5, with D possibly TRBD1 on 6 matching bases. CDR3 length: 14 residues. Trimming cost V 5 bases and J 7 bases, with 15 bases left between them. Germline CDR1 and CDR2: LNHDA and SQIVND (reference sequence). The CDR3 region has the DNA TGTGCCAGTAGTGTACAGGGTTTTATGCAGCCCCAGCATTTT. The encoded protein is CASSVQGFMQPQHF. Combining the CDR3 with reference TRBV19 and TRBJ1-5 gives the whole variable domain DGGITQSPKYLFRKEGQNVTLSCEQNLNHDAMYWYRQDPGQGLRLIYYSQIVNDFQKGDIAEGYSVSREKKESFPLTVTSAQKNPTAFYLCASSVQGFMQPQHFGDGTRLSIL.

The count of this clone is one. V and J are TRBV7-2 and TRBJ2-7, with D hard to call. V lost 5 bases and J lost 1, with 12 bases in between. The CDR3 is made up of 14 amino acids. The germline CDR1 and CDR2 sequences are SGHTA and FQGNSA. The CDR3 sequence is CASSIDMNSYEQYF. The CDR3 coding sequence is TGTGCCAGCAGCATTGACATGAATTCCTACGAGCAGTACTTC.

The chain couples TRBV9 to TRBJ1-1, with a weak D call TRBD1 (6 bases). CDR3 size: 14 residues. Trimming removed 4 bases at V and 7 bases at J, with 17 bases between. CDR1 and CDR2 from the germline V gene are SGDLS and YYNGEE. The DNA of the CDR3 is TGTGCCAGCAGCTCAACTCAGGGGCCCCTTGAAGCTTTCTTT. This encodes CASSSTQGPLEAFF.

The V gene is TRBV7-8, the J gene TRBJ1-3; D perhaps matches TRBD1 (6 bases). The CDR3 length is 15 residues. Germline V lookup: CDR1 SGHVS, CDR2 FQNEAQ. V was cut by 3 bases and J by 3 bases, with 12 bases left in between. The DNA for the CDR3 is TGTGCCAGCAGCTTCGCACAGGGTAGTGGAAACACCATATATTTT. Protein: CASSFAQGSGNTIYF. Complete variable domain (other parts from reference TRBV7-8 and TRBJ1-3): GAGVSQSPRYKVAKRGQDVALRCDPISGHVSLFWYQQALGQGPEFLTYFQNEAQLDKSGLPSDRFFAERPEGSVSTLKIQRTQQEDSAVYLCASSFAQGSGNTIYFGEGSWLTVV.

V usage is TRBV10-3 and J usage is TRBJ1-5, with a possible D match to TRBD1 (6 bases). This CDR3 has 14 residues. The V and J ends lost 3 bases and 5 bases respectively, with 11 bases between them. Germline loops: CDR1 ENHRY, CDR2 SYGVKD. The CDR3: CAISEGEGDQPQHF. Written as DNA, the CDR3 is TGTGCCATCAGTGAAGGGGAGGGGGATCAGCCCCAGCATTTT.

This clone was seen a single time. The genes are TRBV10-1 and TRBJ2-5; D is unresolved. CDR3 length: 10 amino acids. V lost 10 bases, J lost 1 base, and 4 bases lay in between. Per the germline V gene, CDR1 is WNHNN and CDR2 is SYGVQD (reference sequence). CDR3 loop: CAILQETQYF. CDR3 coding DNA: TGCGCCATCCTCCAAGAGACCCAGTACTTC.

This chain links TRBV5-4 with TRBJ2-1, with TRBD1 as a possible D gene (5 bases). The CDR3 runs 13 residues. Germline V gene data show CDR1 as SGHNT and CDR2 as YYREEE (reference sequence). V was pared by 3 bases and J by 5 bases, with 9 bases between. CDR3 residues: CASSSWTNNEQFF. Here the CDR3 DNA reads TGTGCCAGCAGCTCCTGGACAAACAATGAGCAGTTCTTC.

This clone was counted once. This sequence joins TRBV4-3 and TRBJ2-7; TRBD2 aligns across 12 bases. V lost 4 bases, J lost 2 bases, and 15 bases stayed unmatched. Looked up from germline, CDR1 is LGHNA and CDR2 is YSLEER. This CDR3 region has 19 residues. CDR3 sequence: CASSLQGGLAGGRAYEQYF. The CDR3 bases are TGCGCCAGCAGCCTCCAGGGAGGGCTAGCGGGGGGGAGAGCCTACGAGCAGTACTTC.

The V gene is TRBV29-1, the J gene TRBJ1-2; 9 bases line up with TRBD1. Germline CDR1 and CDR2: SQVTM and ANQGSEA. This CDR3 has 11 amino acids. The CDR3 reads CTGQGNSGYTF. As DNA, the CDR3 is TGCACCGGACAGGGGAATTCTGGCTACACCTTC.